This TCR beta chain was identified in a study of neurological immune-mediated disorders. This clonotype has a handful of counts. This CDR3 is missing its conserved last phenylalanine or tryptophan, likely due to a read error. TCRdb reprocessed the 5' RACE reads via MiXCR and lists one record per CDR3 protein. Of approximately 50,000 distinct CDR3 sequences listed, over 9% are singletons. Unsorted libraries were prepared from 2 million PBMCs that had been stored at -80 C. CDR3 size: 11 residues. The sequence came from an older man with HTLV-1-associated myelopathy (HAM/TSP). The chain is built from TRBV12-3 or TRBV12-4 and TRBJ1-5; D possibly corresponds to TRBD2 (7 bases). The J call is in doubt because the DNA end fits TRBJ2-3 better. The sequenced sample consisted of PBMCs. This CDR3 is CASSLGGPQYL. Here the CDR3 DNA reads TGTGCCAGCAGTTTGGGGGGGCCCCAGTATTTG.